This T cell receptor (beta chain) appears in the sequencing data of a study of blood T cell repertoires in COVID-19. This CDR3 region has 15 residues. V lost 5 bases and J lost 3; bases outside the gene matches: 4. The germline CDR1 and CDR2 sequences are ENHRY and SYGVKD. Clones were sequenced by immunoSEQ multiplex PCR, and TCRdb holds only the in-frame ones, with some missing. Of 130,000 or so clones in the sample, 84% were seen once. The genes are TRBV10-3 and TRBJ2-6; 7 bases fit TRBD1. This TCR derives from a woman at least 80 years old with acute or convalescent COVID-19. Sequencing used peripheral blood. The CDR3: CAISKGGIGANVLTF. The CDR3 coding sequence is TGTGCCATCAGTAAAGGGGGCATTGGGGCCAACGTCCTGACTTTC.